Presented here are 31 T cell receptor beta chains from one specimen sequenced in a study of OX40 agonist ivuxolimab in advanced cancers. Some clones are missing from TCRdb's copy, which holds only in-frame ones; the method was immunoSEQ multiplex PCR. The table has under 80,000 clones, 85% to 95% seen once. Sequenced here: CD4+ or CD8+ T cells sorted from blood, sampled in a trial of the OX40 agonist ivuxolimab. The receptors originated from an adult with an advanced solid tumor such as melanoma, head and neck, liver or kidney cancer.

The rearrangement joins TRBV4-1 to TRBJ2-7; D gene unclear. The germline V gene has CDR1 MGHRA and CDR2 YSYEKL. The CDR3 has 14 amino acids. V was shortened by 1 base and J by 0 bases, with 7 bases between the two germline ends. CDR3 residues: CASSQVGSSYEQYF. Written as DNA, the CDR3 is TGCGCCAGCAGCCAAGTCGGTAGCTCCTACGAGCAGTACTTC.

The V and J genes are TRBV2 and TRBJ1-1, with 8 bases that match TRBD1. V dropped 6 bases and J dropped 6; count of bases not matched to a gene: 6. The germline V gene encodes CDR1 SNHLY and CDR2 FYNNEI. The length of the CDR3 is 13 residues. For the CDR3, the DNA is TGTGCCAGCAGACCCCAGGGGGCCCCTGAAGCTTTCTTT. This translates into CASRPQGAPEAFF.

V usage is TRBV28 and J usage is TRBJ1-3; D is perhaps TRBD1 (6 bases). CDR1 is MDHEN and CDR2 is SYDVKM in the germline V gene. This CDR3 has 14 residues. The V and J ends lost 8 bases and 3 bases respectively, with 14 bases between them. CDR3 coding DNA: TGTGCCAGCGCCAAGGGGGGTCTTGGAAACACCATATATTTT. Amino acid sequence: CASAKGGLGNTIYF.

The chain links TRBV19 to TRBJ2-7; 9 nucleotides align to TRBD1. The CDR3 spans 15 residues. J lost 4 bases, V lost 5 bases, and 9 bases had no gene match. CDR1 and CDR2 from the germline V gene are LNHDA and SQIVND (reference sequence). CDR3 nucleotide sequence: TGTGCCAGTAGTGGGTCGACAGGGGGTGAATACGAGCAGTACTTC. Protein product: CASSGSTGGEYEQYF.

V gene TRBV28 combines with J gene TRBJ2-7; D possibly corresponds to TRBD2 (6 bases). The CDR3 extends over 12 amino acids. Between the trimmed V and J ends, which lost 1 base and 13 bases, there was a span of 14 bases. The germline gives CDR1 MDHEN, CDR2 SYDVKM. Here the CDR3 DNA reads TGTGCCAGCAGTTTATCAGCGGGCCCAACATACTTC. Its protein is CASSLSAGPTYF.

This chain connects TRBV2 to TRBJ1-2; D is perhaps TRBD1 (6 bases). V was shortened by 9 bases and J by 14 bases, with 25 bases between the two germline ends. Germline lookup yields CDR1 SNHLY and CDR2 FYNNEI. The CDR3 length is 13 residues. CDR3 sequence reads: CASNPGTSVSRTF. The CDR3 region has the DNA TGTGCCAGTAATCCCGGGACATCGGTCTCGAGAACCTTC.

CDR3 sequence reads: CASSIDRFGELFF. In DNA, the CDR3 is TGTGCCAGTAGTATAGACAGGTTCGGGGAGCTGTTTTTT. The gene calls are TRBV19 and TRBJ2-2; D is unclear. With 0 bases removed from V and 7 bases from J, the gap between germline ends came to 6 bases. This CDR3 has 13 amino acids. Germline V lookup: CDR1 LNHDA, CDR2 SQIVND (reference sequence).

This chain uses TRBV11-3 with TRBJ1-5; 8 nucleotides line up with TRBD1. The CDR3 consists of 13 residues. Trimming cost V 5 bases and J 8 bases; bases outside gene matches: 5. Germline V gives CDR1 SGHNT, CDR2 YENEEA. Here the CDR3 DNA reads TGTGCCAGCAGCCGACAGGGGAGTGAGCCCCAGCATTTT. This encodes CASSRQGSEPQHF. The full variable domain, in which reference TRBV11-3 and TRBJ1-5 provide the parts outside the CDR3, is EAGVVQSPRYKIIEKKQPVAFWCNPISGHNTLYWYLQNLGQGPELLIRYENEEAVDDSQLPKDRFSAERLKGVDSTLKIQPAELGDSAVYLCASSRQGSEPQHFGDGTRLSIL.

This chain uses TRBV7-8 with TRBJ2-5; D is possibly TRBD2 (6 bases). The CDR3 has 15 amino acids. V was shortened by 5 bases and J by 4 bases, with 17 bases between the two germline ends. Germline V lookup: CDR1 SGHVS, CDR2 FQNEAQ. CDR3 residues: CASSEGFGGVETQYF. The DNA of the CDR3 is TGTGCCAGCAGCGAAGGTTTCGGAGGGGTAGAGACCCAGTACTTC.

Only one count was recorded for this clone. The CDR3 loop is CASSPHMTNYGYTF. DNA of the CDR3: TGTGCCAGCAGCCCACATATGACTAACTATGGCTACACCTTC. This chain links TRBV28 with TRBJ1-2; no reliable D call. The CDR3 extends over 14 amino acids. V was clipped by 6 bases and J by 0 bases, with 11 bases between them. Germline V gene lookup returns CDR1 MDHEN and CDR2 SYDVKM.

The V gene is TRBV5-1, the J gene TRBJ1-2; 10 bases fit TRBD1. Germline loops: CDR1 SGHRS, CDR2 YFSETQ. The CDR3 is 14 residues long. V gave up 0 bases and J gave up 12 bases; unmatched junction bases: 8. CDR3: CASSLDTGQGFHTF. The CDR3, as DNA: TGCGCCAGCAGCTTGGACACGGGACAGGGGTTCCACACCTTC.

The chain carries TRBV5-8 and TRBJ1-2; D gene ambiguous. This CDR3 is 13 amino acids long. Per germline, CDR1 SGHTS and CDR2 YDEGEE. Trimming shortened V by 4 bases and J by 5 bases, and 12 bases separated the two germline ends. The CDR3 loop reads CASSETIEYGYTF. CDR3 in DNA: TGTGCCAGCAGCGAGACTATAGAGTATGGCTACACCTTC. The full variable domain, completed using reference TRBV5-8 and TRBJ1-2, is EAGVTQSPTHLIKTRGQQATLRCSPISGHTSVYWYQQALGLGLQFLLWYDEGEERNRGNFPPRFSGRQFPNYSSELNVNALELEDSALYLCASSETIEYGYTFGSGTRLTVV.

The chain combines TRBV5-1 with TRBJ2-7, with 7 bases fitting TRBD1. V shed 4 bases, J shed 5 bases, and the junction held 9 bases outside the gene matches. The germline gives CDR1 SGHRS, CDR2 YFSETQ. The CDR3 is made up of 14 amino acids. The CDR3 nucleotides read TGCGCCAGCAGCGTGACAGGACAGGTCGACGAGCAGTACTTC. Translation: CASSVTGQVDEQYF.

The V call is TRBV25-1, the J call TRBJ1-5; D perhaps matches TRBD1 (5 bases). Germline V gene data show CDR1 as MGHDK and CDR2 as SYGVNS. The ends were cut back, 2 bases at V and 11 bases at J, with 13 bases in the middle. The CDR3 runs 13 residues. The CDR3 DNA follows: TGTGCCAGCAGTGAAAACACAGGCTTTGCCCAGCATTTT. Translated, it gives CASSENTGFAQHF.

The count of this clone is one. The chain carries TRBV5-6 and TRBJ1-2; possibly TRBD1 for D (6 bases). The CDR3 has 13 amino acids. Trimming cost V 4 bases and J 3 bases, with 10 bases left between them. The germline V gene has CDR1 SGHDT and CDR2 YYEEEE. The CDR3 bases are TGTGCCAGCAGCACAGGGCGAGACTATGGCTACACCTTC. Translation gives CASSTGRDYGYTF.

V gene TRBV18 combines with J gene TRBJ2-2; no firm D call. Trimming pared 3 bases from V and 6 bases from J, leaving 17 bases between. Germline CDR1 and CDR2: KGHSH and LQKENI. The CDR3 runs 16 residues. The CDR3 DNA sequence: TGTGCCAGCTCACCGGCGTTGGCCTCCTACGCCGGGGAGCTGTTTTTT. It specifies CASSPALASYAGELFF. The full variable domain, rest sourced from reference TRBV18 and TRBJ2-2, is NAGVMQNPRHLVRRRGQEARLRCSPMKGHSHVYWYRQLPEEGLKFMVYLQKENIIDESGMPKERFSAEFPKEGPSILRIQQVVRGDSAAYFCASSPALASYAGELFFGEGSRLTVL.

This chain uses TRBV25-1 with TRBJ1-5, with unresolved D. The CDR3 loop spans 13 amino acids. Deletions cut 6 bases from V and 3 bases from J, with 9 bases between. Germline CDR1 reads MGHDK; CDR2 reads SYGVNS. The CDR3 coding sequence is TGTGCCAGCAGGTACACGGACAATCAGCCCCAGCATTTT. This sequence encodes CASRYTDNQPQHF.

The CDR3 is CASKKTGNEFSGNTIYF. In DNA, the CDR3 is TGTGCCAGCAAAAAGACAGGAAACGAATTCTCTGGAAACACCATATATTTT. The chain couples TRBV19 to TRBJ1-3; a weak D match, TRBD1 (6 bases). Looked up from germline, CDR1 is LNHDA and CDR2 is SQIVND (reference sequence). V gave up 9 bases and J gave up 0 bases, with 21 bases separating them. This CDR3 has 17 residues.

The chain combines TRBV7-8 with TRBJ2-1, with TRBD2 identical over 10 bases. The CDR3 has 13 amino acids. J lost 8 bases, V lost 4 bases, and 2 bases had no gene match. Germline V CDR1 and CDR2: SGHVS, FQNEAQ. The CDR3 DNA is TGTGCCAGCAGCTCAGCGGGAGGGTATGAGCAGTTCTTC. Its translation: CASSSAGGYEQFF.

The chain carries TRBV10-3 and TRBJ1-1; TRBD1 aligns across 9 bases. The CDR3 sequence is 13 residues long. In germline, CDR1 is ENHRY, CDR2 SYGVKD. J was trimmed by 1 base and V by 8 bases; bases with no gene match: 2. The CDR3 loop is CAIGTGKNTEAFF. Here the CDR3 DNA reads TGTGCCATCGGGACAGGGAAGAACACTGAAGCTTTCTTT.

The chain employs TRBV7-2 and TRBJ1-1; D not certain. Germline assignment: CDR1 SGHTA and CDR2 FQGNSA. This CDR3 region has 15 residues. V was trimmed by 0 bases and J by 3 bases, leaving 11 bases between them. The CDR3 DNA is TGTGCCAGCAGCTTAGCCCCGGCGTCGGACACTGAAGCTTTCTTT. Encoded protein: CASSLAPASDTEAFF.

This clone has only one observation. The chain carries TRBV19 and TRBJ1-1; D may be TRBD1 (5 bases). The ends were cut back, 6 bases at V and 3 bases at J, with 20 bases in the middle. The CDR3 is 16 amino acids. The germline gives CDR1 LNHDA, CDR2 SQIVND (reference sequence). The CDR3 nucleotides read TGTGCCAGTAGCACCAGTGGGGGGAGGCGATACACTGAAGCTTTCTTT. Translated: CASSTSGGRRYTEAFF.

The J gene is TRBJ1-2, the V gene TRBV7-6; D remains ambiguous. V lost 1 base and J lost 8, with 11 bases in between. The CDR3 has 13 amino acids. Germline V CDR1 and CDR2: SGHVS, FNYEAQ. The CDR3 protein is CASSLDGRRGYTF. The CDR3 DNA follows: TGTGCCAGCAGCTTAGACGGTCGTCGGGGCTACACCTTC.

The gene calls are TRBV6-5 and TRBJ1-1; maybe TRBD1 (6 bases). CDR3 length equals 14 residues. Germline CDR1 reads MNHEY; CDR2 reads SVGAGI. Trimming left V 4 bases short and J 4 bases short, with 13 bases between. The CDR3 is CASSSTGYSTEAFF. DNA of the CDR3: TGTGCCAGCAGTTCTACAGGGTACAGCACTGAAGCTTTCTTT.

This chain uses TRBV2 with TRBJ1-2; TRBD1 aligns across 7 bases. The junction had 7 bases not matched to a gene; V was cut back by 5 bases and J by 7 bases. There are 13 residues in the CDR3. CDR1 SNHLY and CDR2 FYNNEI come from the germline V gene. CDR3 sequence: CASSTDRVGGYTF. The DNA of the CDR3 is TGTGCCAGCAGTACAGACAGGGTGGGTGGCTACACCTTC.

The J gene is TRBJ2-5, the V gene TRBV6-5, with 11 bases lining up with TRBD2. Germline CDR1 and CDR2: MNHEY and SVGAGI. V lost 0 bases to trimming and J lost 5 bases; unmatched junction nucleotides: 5. The CDR3 is made up of 16 amino acids. CDR3 DNA sequence: TGTGCCAGCAGTTACTCGCCTAGCGGGGGGTTGGAGACCCAGTACTTC. The encoded protein is CASSYSPSGGLETQYF.

The chain is built from TRBV9 and TRBJ1-4; D gene unclear. Trimming shortened V by 7 bases and J by 0 bases, and 10 bases separated the two germline ends. This CDR3 has 14 residues. CDR1 is SGDLS, CDR2 YYNGEE, per germline. The CDR3: CASQSTSTNEKLFF. In DNA form, the CDR3 reads TGTGCCAGCCAAAGCACCTCAACTAATGAAAAACTGTTTTTT. Combining the CDR3 with reference TRBV9 and TRBJ1-4 gives the whole variable domain DSGVTQTPKHLITATGQRVTLRCSPRSGDLSVYWYQQSLDQGLQFLIQYYNGEERAKGNILERFSAQQFPDLHSELNLSSLELGDSALYFCASQSTSTNEKLFFGSGTQLSVL.

The table lists this clone with a few counts. The genes are TRBV10-3 and TRBJ1-1, with 8 positions matching TRBD1. The germline V gene has CDR1 ENHRY and CDR2 SYGVKD. The CDR3 length is 14 residues. The CDR3 protein is CAVGTGASNTEAFF. Written as DNA, the CDR3 is TGTGCAGTCGGGACAGGAGCCTCGAACACTGAAGCTTTCTTT.

Written as DNA, the CDR3 is TGTGCCAGCAGCCAAGGACTAGCGGGACTAACCGGGGAGCTGTTTTTT. Protein product: CASSQGLAGLTGELFF. V is TRBV14 and J is TRBJ2-2, with TRBD2 identical over 11 bases. The J segment lost 5 bases and the V segment lost 1 base, leaving 3 bases of the junction unmatched. Germline CDR1 is SGHDN and CDR2 is FVKESK. The CDR3 loop spans 16 amino acids.

This rearrangement joins TRBV6-5 to TRBJ1-3; unclear D gene. The V and J ends lost 7 bases and 0 bases respectively, with 10 bases between them. Germline assignment: CDR1 MNHEY and CDR2 SVGAGI. The CDR3 loop spans 14 amino acids. CDR3 nucleotide sequence: TGTGCCAGCAAGCGGGCACGCTCTGGAAACACCATATATTTT. As protein: CASKRARSGNTIYF.

CDR3 amino acids: CATSRFVSGNTIYF. CDR3 sequence (DNA): TGTGCCACCAGCAGATTCGTCTCTGGAAACACCATATATTTT. The V call is TRBV15, the J call TRBJ1-3; D not certain. Germline V gene sequence: CDR1 LNHNV, CDR2 YYDKDF (reference sequence). This CDR3 spans 14 amino acids. V lost 2 bases to trimming and J lost 0 bases, with 5 bases between them.